This TCR beta chain was identified in a study of CD8+ T cells in alopecia areata. Study results and limitations: While patients received tofacitinib, many expanded lesional clones remained present in scalp and blood. Normal scalp had lower clonality than lesional scalp, with alopecia totalis/universalis lesions showing this most strongly.

Treatment meaning: oral pan-JAK inhibitor, 5-10 mg twice daily. Trimming took 5 bases from V and 7 from J; bases not matched to a gene: 13. The CDR3 contains 15 residues. Germline lookup yields CDR1 MNHEY and CDR2 SVGAGI. Of note for this clone: Its antigen is not identified.

Extraction and reverse transcription of RNA yielded cDNA as the sequencing template. Sequencing was performed with immunoSEQ multiplex PCR; in TCRdb, only in-frame clones are kept and a portion is missing. The repertoire holds under 110,000 clones, with about 60% as singletons. The sequence was obtained from a human donor with alopecia areata. This chain joins TRBV6-5 and TRBJ2-7; 8 nucleotides match TRBD1. The source material was CD8+ T cells sorted from blood, sampled between weeks 55 and 65, from a patient treated with tofacitinib. Here the CDR3 reads CASSPGTGWLSEQYF. CDR3 DNA sequence: TGTGCCAGCAGTCCCGGGACAGGCTGGTTAAGTGAGCAGTACTTC.